These 18 T cell receptor beta chains came from one sample sequenced in a study of shared clonotypes between healthy human individuals. Here immunoSEQ multiplex PCR was the method, and the copy in TCRdb shows in-frame clones only, minus some. The table lists just over 2,000,000 clones, less than 95% of them singletons. CD8 cells regarded as naive lacked CD45RO, were positively chosen for CCR7, and omitted terminally differentiated effector memory CD45RA+ cells. Sequencing was done on a sample of naive CD8+ T cells sorted from blood. The source of these receptors is a man aged 18 to 30 in good health.

With respect to this clone: This same CDR3 is encoded by further DNA sequences in the sample. V usage is TRBV6-6 and J usage is TRBJ2-7; D is unresolved. The V gene's germline CDR1 is MNHNY and CDR2 SVGAGI (reference sequence). V lost 0 bases to trimming and J lost 5 bases, with 2 bases between them. The length of the CDR3 is 11 residues. The CDR3 sequence: CASSYSHEQYF. DNA for the CDR3: TGTGCCAGCAGTTACTCTCACGAGCAGTACTTC.

V gene TRBV2 combines with J gene TRBJ2-7; a weak D match, TRBD2 (6 bases). CDR3 length: 13 amino acids. Trimming took off 6 bases at V and 0 bases at J, with 9 bases between the two ends. Germline V gene lookup returns CDR1 SNHLY and CDR2 FYNNEI. DNA of the CDR3: TGTGCCAGCAGGGAGGGATTCTCCTACGAGCAGTACTTC. Protein sequence: CASREGFSYEQYF.

This clone showed up just once. The rearrangement links TRBV7-9 to TRBJ1-1; weak D call: TRBD1 (5 bases). The germline V and J ends were trimmed by 5 bases and 6 bases, with 13 bases remaining between them. This CDR3 region has 13 residues. The V gene's germline CDR1 is SEHNR and CDR2 FQNEAQ (reference sequence). The DNA of the CDR3 is TGTGCCAGCAGCCCCCGGGCGGGACCTGAAGCTTTCTTT. Translation gives CASSPRAGPEAFF.

This chain connects TRBV6-5 to TRBJ1-1, with D possibly being TRBD1 (6 bases). Germline loops: CDR1 MNHEY, CDR2 SVGAGI. The germline V and J ends were trimmed by 6 bases and 0 bases, with 8 bases remaining between them. The CDR3 consists of 13 residues. The CDR3 DNA reads TGTGCCAGCAGGAGGGGGGTGAACACTGAAGCTTTCTTT. Its protein is CASRRGVNTEAFF.

This chain links TRBV29-1 with TRBJ2-5; D is ambiguous. Per germline, CDR1 SQVTM and CDR2 ANQGSEA. The CDR3 is 10 residues long. This CDR3 reads CSLTRETQYF. The CDR3 DNA is TGCAGTTTAACCCGAGAGACCCAGTACTTC.

The chain carries TRBV30 and TRBJ1-1; D is unclear. Germline CDR1 GTSNPN, CDR2 SVGIG (reference sequence). The CDR3 runs 12 residues. The V end lost 5 bases, the J end lost 2 bases, and 9 bases lay between the germline ends. The CDR3 is CAWSTVNTEAFF. DNA for the CDR3: TGTGCCTGGTCGACGGTTAACACTGAAGCTTTCTTT.

The rearrangement links TRBV7-8 to TRBJ1-2, with TRBD1 matching over 8 bases. Germline trimming cut 5 bases from V and 6 bases from J; bases unmatched to any gene: 5. The CDR3 spans 13 residues. Germline V gene data show CDR1 as SGHVS and CDR2 as FQNEAQ. The CDR3 loop reads CASSRETGDGYTF. The CDR3 DNA reads as TGTGCCAGCAGCCGTGAGACAGGGGATGGCTACACCTTC.

This chain links TRBV4-1 with TRBJ1-1, with 8 bases lining up with TRBD1. Germline V lookup: CDR1 MGHRA, CDR2 YSYEKL. V trimming: 4 bases; J trimming: 6 bases; junction bases outside the gene matches: 7. CDR3 length equals 14 residues. This CDR3 is CASSLDRVKSEAFF. CDR3 sequence (DNA): TGCGCCAGCAGCCTGGACAGGGTGAAGTCTGAAGCTTTCTTT.

The CDR3 bases are TGTGCCAGTAGATCCGGGACAGGGGGGGTTTCACCCCTCCACTTT. It is translated as CASRSGTGGVSPLHF. V gene TRBV19 combines with J gene TRBJ1-6; the match to TRBD1 covers 11 bases. In germline, CDR1 is LNHDA, CDR2 SQIVND (reference sequence). The CDR3 loop spans 15 amino acids. Losses at the gene ends were 6 bases for V and 9 bases for J; bases not matched to a gene: 7.

The count of this clone is one. This sequence joins TRBV7-9 and TRBJ2-7; tentatively, D is TRBD1 (6 bases). V was cut by 5 bases and J by 3 bases, with 14 bases left in between. This CDR3 has 14 residues. Germline CDR1 reads SEHNR; CDR2 reads FQNEAQ (reference sequence). This CDR3 is CASSRDMSFYEQYF. The CDR3 region has the DNA TGTGCCAGCAGCCGGGACATGAGCTTCTACGAGCAGTACTTC.

V gene TRBV13 combines with J gene TRBJ2-7; 8 nucleotides align to TRBD2. CDR1 and CDR2 from the germline V gene are PRHDT and FYEKMQ (reference sequence). Germline trimming cut 6 bases from V and 4 bases from J; bases unmatched to any gene: 8. The CDR3 contains 14 residues. The CDR3 spells CASSPPGTRYEQYF. CDR3 nucleotide sequence: TGTGCCAGCAGTCCCCCCGGGACTAGGTACGAGCAGTACTTC.

The chain carries TRBV7-2 and TRBJ2-7; D uncertain. CDR1 is SGHTA and CDR2 is FQGNSA in the germline V gene. Trimming left V 1 base short and J 0 bases short, with 16 bases between. This CDR3 contains 17 residues. The CDR3 loop is CASSLGFWTESSYEQYF. Here the CDR3 DNA reads TGTGCCAGCAGCTTAGGTTTCTGGACGGAGAGCTCCTACGAGCAGTACTTC.

A word on this clone: This could be a read error, since a much larger clone is one nucleotide away. This CDR3 is also generated by other DNA sequences in the sample. This rearrangement joins TRBV25-1 to TRBJ2-7; no definite D call. Trimming shortened V by 4 bases and J by 2 bases, and 3 bases separated the two germline ends. This CDR3 spans 11 amino acids. Germline CDR1 reads MGHDK; CDR2 reads SYGVNS. In DNA, the CDR3 is TGTGCCAGCAGTGCCGCCTACGAGCAGTACTTC. This encodes CASSAAYEQYF.

V and J are TRBV9 and TRBJ2-1; D is unclear. Per the germline V gene, CDR1 is SGDLS and CDR2 is YYNGEE. The CDR3 has 16 residues. Trimming took 0 bases from V and 7 from J, leaving 17 bases between them. The CDR3 loop reads CASSVDGGRLRNEQFF. The DNA of the CDR3 is TGTGCCAGCAGCGTAGATGGCGGACGGTTGAGGAATGAGCAGTTCTTC.

This clone was recorded once. The CDR3 protein is CASSSPDGKEGFF. CDR3 coding DNA: TGTGCCAGCAGCTCCCCGGACGGGAAAGAGGGGTTCTTC. The chain carries TRBV7-9 and TRBJ2-1, with TRBD2 as a possible D gene (5 bases). Germline V lookup: CDR1 SEHNR, CDR2 FQNEAQ (reference sequence). Between the trimmed V and J ends, which lost 4 bases and 15 bases, there was a span of 19 bases. The CDR3 has 13 residues.

The chain couples TRBV28 to TRBJ2-7; 10 nucleotides match TRBD1. This CDR3 is 15 amino acids long. J gave up 6 bases and V 7 bases, and 12 bases lay outside the gene matches. The germline CDR1 and CDR2 sequences are MDHEN and SYDVKM. The DNA for the CDR3 is TGTGCCAGCACCATGGGGACAGGGGAATGGTTCGAGCAGTACTTC. Translating it yields CASTMGTGEWFEQYF.

The CDR3 region has the DNA TGTGCCAGCAGCCCGCTAGACTTTGGCGAGCAGTACTTC. This sequence encodes CASSPLDFGEQYF. The chain is built from TRBV11-2 and TRBJ2-7; no definite D call. V lost 5 bases and J lost 6, with 14 bases in between. Per germline, CDR1 SGHAT and CDR2 FQNNGV. This CDR3 is 13 amino acids long.

The DNA of the CDR3 is TGCGCCAGCAGCTTGAATTGGTGGACGGATGACAGCTCCTACAATGAGCAGTTCTTC. Encoded protein: CASSLNWWTDDSSYNEQFF. V gene TRBV5-1 combines with J gene TRBJ2-1; tentatively, D is TRBD1 (5 bases). This CDR3 spans 19 amino acids. V was cut by 1 base and J by 0 bases, with 20 bases left in between. The germline V gene has CDR1 SGHRS and CDR2 YFSETQ.